This is a list of T cell receptor beta chains from one sample in a study of blood T cell repertoires in COVID-19. The table came from immunoSEQ multiplex PCR; TCRdb's copy has only in-frame clones and leaves some out. There are about 310,000 clones in the sample; around 90% occur only once, and roughly 1% lies in the top ten. Sequenced sample: peripheral blood. The source is a woman in her 40s with COVID-19, enrolled during active disease. Both conserved end residues are part of each CDR3. Fields, in order: CDR3 protein, CDR3 DNA, D gene, clone size, J gene, V gene. D genes are given only for firm matches. Where a row states a size, it is once, few, many or the class of an expanded clone; other rows omit it.

CDR3: CAGSLGGGGTETQYF
DNA: TGTGCCGGCAGCTTAGGGGGCGGCGGGACAGAGACCCAGTACTTC
D: NA
size: NA
J: TRBJ2-5
V: TRBV7-8

CDR3: CASSTGGSNEKLFF
DNA: TGTGCCAGTAGTACAGGGGGGAGTAATGAAAAACTGTTTTTT
D: TRBD1
size: once
J: TRBJ1-4
V: TRBV19

CDR3: CASSFRGSPLHF
DNA: TGTGCCAGCAGTTTTAGGGGGTCACCCCTCCACTTT
D: NA
size: NA
J: TRBJ1-6
V: TRBV28

CDR3: CAISEYREETQYF
DNA: TGTGCCATCAGTGAGTACAGGGAAGAGACCCAGTACTTC
D: NA
size: NA
J: TRBJ2-5
V: TRBV10-3

CDR3: CASSLTRDRRNYGYTF
DNA: TGTGCCAGCAGCTTGACCCGAGACAGGAGGAACTATGGCTACACCTTC
D: NA
size: NA
J: TRBJ1-2
V: TRBV5-5

CDR3: CASLRLDRDHGYTF
DNA: TGTGCCAGCTTACGACTTGACAGGGACCATGGCTACACCTTC
D: TRBD1
size: NA
J: TRBJ1-2
V: TRBV5-4

CDR3: CASSGGLQYTEAFF
DNA: TGTGCCAGCAGCGGGGGACTACAGTACACTGAAGCTTTCTTT
D: NA
size: NA
J: TRBJ1-1
V: TRBV9

CDR3: CASSSTGTNQPQHF
DNA: TGTGCCAGCAGCTCAACAGGGACGAATCAGCCCCAGCATTTT
D: NA
size: NA
J: TRBJ1-5
V: TRBV6-5

CDR3: CASRVGRGSYEQYF
DNA: TGTGCCAGCAGGGTAGGCAGGGGTTCCTACGAGCAGTACTTC
D: NA
size: NA
J: TRBJ2-7
V: TRBV6-5

CDR3: CASSFRPGTDGTDTQYF
DNA: TGTGCCAGCAGTTTTCGCCCGGGAACCGATGGTACAGATACGCAGTATTTT
D: NA
size: NA
J: TRBJ2-3
V: TRBV28

CDR3: CASSQGRLAGGIETQYF
DNA: TGCGCCAGCAGCCAAGGGCGACTAGCGGGAGGGATAGAGACCCAGTACTTC
D: TRBD2
size: NA
J: TRBJ2-5
V: TRBV4-3

CDR3: CASSLLGQTYNEQFF
DNA: TGCGCCAGCAGCCTGTTGGGACAGACGTACAATGAGCAGTTCTTC
D: TRBD1
size: NA
J: TRBJ2-1
V: TRBV5-1

CDR3: CATGPLAGDGETQYF
DNA: TGTGCCACCGGGCCCCTAGCGGGAGACGGAGAGACCCAGTACTTC
D: TRBD2
size: NA
J: TRBJ2-5
V: TRBV10-3

CDR3: CATSSAFRVGVETQYF
DNA: TGTGCCACCAGCAGCGCCTTTAGAGTGGGAGTGGAGACCCAGTACTTC
D: NA
size: NA
J: TRBJ2-5
V: TRBV15

CDR3: CAAQGRSRGELFF
DNA: TGTGCCGCTCAAGGGAGGTCGCGCGGGGAGCTGTTTTTT
D: NA
size: NA
J: TRBJ2-2
V: TRBV27

CDR3: CASRERQGANTGELFF
DNA: TGTGCCAGTAGAGAAAGACAGGGGGCAAACACCGGGGAGCTGTTTTTT
D: TRBD1
size: NA
J: TRBJ2-2
V: TRBV19

CDR3: CASSYRDREFPYEQYF
DNA: TGCGCCAGCAGCTACAGGGACAGGGAGTTCCCCTACGAGCAGTACTTC
D: TRBD1
size: NA
J: TRBJ2-7
V: TRBV5-1

CDR3: CASSLNRDTEAFF
DNA: TGTGCCAGCAGCCTAAACAGGGACACTGAAGCTTTCTTT
D: NA
size: once
J: TRBJ1-1
V: TRBV27

CDR3: CASSYDRGRGYTF
DNA: TGTGCCAGCAGCTATGACAGGGGGCGTGGCTACACCTTC
D: TRBD1
size: NA
J: TRBJ1-2
V: TRBV27

CDR3: CASSQIVASYGYTF
DNA: TGCGCCAGCAGCCAAATCGTGGCCTCCTATGGCTACACCTTC
D: NA
size: NA
J: TRBJ1-2
V: TRBV4-3

CDR3: CASTVSGSGNRELFF
DNA: TGTGCCAGCACCGTTTCAGGGTCAGGGAACCGGGAGCTGTTTTTT
D: NA
size: few
J: TRBJ2-2
V: TRBV7-2

CDR3: CASSRGGQGEKLFF
DNA: TGTGCCAGCAGCCGGGGGGGCCAGGGTGAAAAACTGTTTTTT
D: NA
size: once
J: TRBJ1-4
V: TRBV5-5

CDR3: CAIMTGDRGTEAFF
DNA: TGTGCCATCATGACAGGGGATAGGGGCACTGAAGCTTTCTTT
D: TRBD1
size: few
J: TRBJ1-1
V: TRBV7-6

CDR3: CASSLGSGSMNTEAFF
DNA: TGTGCCAGCAGCTTAGGGTCCGGGAGCATGAACACTGAAGCTTTCTTT
D: NA
size: NA
J: TRBJ1-1
V: TRBV11-2

CDR3: CASSFHRKMNTEAFF
DNA: TGTGCCAGCAGTTTCCACAGGAAAATGAACACTGAAGCTTTCTTT
D: NA
size: NA
J: TRBJ1-1
V: TRBV27

CDR3: CASSLSTGTGDSPLHF
DNA: TGTGCCAGCAGTTTGTCAACCGGGACAGGGGATTCACCCCTCCACTTT
D: TRBD1
size: NA
J: TRBJ1-6
V: TRBV6-5

CDR3: CASSENTGRRQPQHF
DNA: TGTGCCAGCAGCGAAAATACAGGGCGGAGACAGCCCCAGCATTTT
D: NA
size: few
J: TRBJ1-5
V: TRBV7-2